Each of the 10 T cell receptor beta chains below was sequenced from the same sample in a study of T-cell memory formation after mild COVID-19. TCRdb re-derived calls from the 5' RACE reads in MiXCR, one entry per CDR3 protein. The sample includes 200,000 to 250,000 distinct CDR3 sequences, 15% to 19% of them seen just once. Sequencing used PBMCs or a T cell subset sorted from them (not recorded which). These receptors were obtained from an adult woman who had mild COVID-19 (a few samples of this study predate the infection). Cell type and time point are not known.

At least ten counts were recorded for this clonotype. The chain is built from TRBV5-1 and TRBJ2-3, with D unresolved. The V end lost 7 bases, the J end lost 4 bases, and 16 bases lay between the germline ends. There are 14 residues in the CDR3. Germline V CDR1 and CDR2: SGHRS, YFSETQ. CDR3 in amino acids: CASRTSTYPDTQYF. Written as DNA, the CDR3 is TGCGCCAGCCGAACATCAACCTACCCAGATACGCAGTATTTT. Using reference TRBV5-1 and TRBJ2-3 for the parts outside the CDR3, the full variable domain is KAGVTQTPRYLIKTRGQQVTLSCSPISGHRSVSWYQQTPGQGLQFLFEYFSETQRNKGNFPGRFSGRQFSNSRSEMNVSTLELGDSALYLCASRTSTYPDTQYFGPGTRLTVL.

This clonotype showed up just a few times. The rearrangement links TRBV29-1 to TRBJ2-3, with 7 bases identical to TRBD2. The CDR3 extends over 11 amino acids. Germline CDR1 and CDR2: SQVTM and ANQGSEA. V trimming: 0 bases; J trimming: 15 bases; junction bases outside the gene matches: 6. The CDR3 sequence: CSVEEGRVAYF. The CDR3 DNA sequence: TGCAGCGTTGAAGAGGGGAGGGTAGCATATTTT.

This clonotype was seen a handful of times. The gene calls are TRBV5-1 and TRBJ2-2, with TRBD1 matching 8 bases. The germline CDR1 and CDR2 sequences are SGHRS and YFSETQ. V shed 0 bases, J shed 4 bases, and the junction held 5 bases outside the gene matches. CDR3 length: 16 amino acids. The chain's CDR3 is CASSLGRTGLTGELFF. The CDR3 nucleotides are TGCGCCAGCAGCTTGGGCCGGACAGGGCTCACCGGGGAGCTGTTTTTT.

The V and J genes are TRBV12-3 or TRBV12-4 and TRBJ1-2; D is unclear. The germline V and J ends were trimmed by 6 bases and 1 base, with 9 bases remaining between them. This CDR3 is 13 amino acids long. CDR3 nucleotides: TGTGCCAGCAGATCCCCGAATAACTATGGCTACACCTTC. Translated, it gives CASRSPNNYGYTF.

The chain has TRBV12-3 or TRBV12-4 and TRBJ1-2, with D unresolved. With 3 bases removed from V and 8 bases from J, the gap between germline ends came to 13 bases. The CDR3 is made up of 13 amino acids. The CDR3 here is CASSFSAGGGYTF. For the CDR3, the DNA is TGTGCCAGCAGTTTCTCAGCGGGAGGGGGCTACACCTTC.

Many counts were recorded for this clonotype. The chain carries TRBV12-3 or TRBV12-4 and TRBJ1-5; tentative D call: TRBD1 (5 bases). This CDR3 is built from 14 residues. Trimming removed 5 bases at V and 6 bases at J, with 14 bases between. The CDR3 sequence: CASSPDLGVQPQHF. CDR3 in DNA: TGTGCCAGCAGTCCCGATTTAGGGGTTCAGCCCCAGCATTTT.

This clonotype has a handful of counts. V and J are TRBV30 and TRBJ1-6; TRBD1 agrees at 12 bases. The length of the CDR3 is 16 residues. Trimming cost V 3 bases and J 10 bases; bases outside gene matches: 10. Germline-derived CDR1 and CDR2 are GTSNPN and SVGIG (reference sequence). DNA of the CDR3: TGTGCCTGGAGGAACCGGGACAGGGGGCAGATATCACCCCTCCACTTT. Its protein product is CAWRNRDRGQISPLHF.

This clonotype was counted only a few times. This chain connects TRBV9 to TRBJ1-2; D remains ambiguous. The germline V gene has CDR1 SGDLS and CDR2 YYNGEE. CDR3 length: 13 amino acids. Trimming took 3 bases from V and 2 from J, leaving 8 bases between them. DNA of the CDR3: TGTGCCAGCAGCGCAGACCAGAACTATGGCTACACCTTC. Amino acids: CASSADQNYGYTF. Drawing the rest from reference TRBV9 and TRBJ1-2, the complete variable domain is DSGVTQTPKHLITATGQRVTLRCSPRSGDLSVYWYQQSLDQGLQFLIQYYNGEERAKGNILERFSAQQFPDLHSELNLSSLELGDSALYFCASSADQNYGYTFGSGTRLTVV.

The chain uses TRBV20-1 and TRBJ2-4, with a possible D match to TRBD1 (6 bases). The V end lost 4 bases, the J end lost 8 bases, and 12 bases lay between the germline ends. Germline CDR1 is DFQATT and CDR2 is SNEGSKA (reference sequence). The CDR3 covers 12 residues. The CDR3: CSATQGEDIQYF. CDR3 sequence (DNA): TGCAGTGCTACACAGGGTGAAGACATTCAGTACTTC.

This clonotype was recorded once. The rearrangement links TRBV12-3 or TRBV12-4 to TRBJ2-7; D is perhaps TRBD2 (5 bases). The CDR3 extends over 14 amino acids. The germline V and J ends were trimmed by 7 bases and 2 bases, with 15 bases remaining between them. CDR3 loop: CASTVGRRPYEQYF. DNA for the CDR3: TGTGCCAGCACCGTCGGGCGGAGGCCCTACGAGCAGTACTTC.